The sequence of this T cell receptor beta chain was determined in a study of blood T cell repertoires in COVID-19. Study context: PBMCs, B-cell-depleted T cells, or T cells provided the cDNA or gDNA that made up the material.

The authors' processing: Amplification from reference gene primers served as the basis for estimated nucleated cell counts. Sequencing used immunoSEQ multiplex PCR; TCRdb keeps in-frame clones, though not all of them. The DNA gave D and trimming, while V, J and clone size come from that table. Among approximately 350,000 clones listed, more than 70% were seen once. The V gene's germline CDR1 is MNHNS and CDR2 SASEGT. CDR3 length: 17 amino acids. Trimming removed 2 bases from V and 4 bases from J, with 18 bases in between. This TCR came from a man aged 40-49 years with acute or convalescent COVID-19. The specimen was peripheral blood. The chain is built from TRBV6-1 and TRBJ1-5, with D possibly matching TRBD1 (5 bases). The CDR3: CASSEMGWQGPNQPQHF. The CDR3 nucleotides read TGTGCCAGCAGTGAAATGGGCTGGCAGGGCCCGAATCAGCCCCAGCATTTT.